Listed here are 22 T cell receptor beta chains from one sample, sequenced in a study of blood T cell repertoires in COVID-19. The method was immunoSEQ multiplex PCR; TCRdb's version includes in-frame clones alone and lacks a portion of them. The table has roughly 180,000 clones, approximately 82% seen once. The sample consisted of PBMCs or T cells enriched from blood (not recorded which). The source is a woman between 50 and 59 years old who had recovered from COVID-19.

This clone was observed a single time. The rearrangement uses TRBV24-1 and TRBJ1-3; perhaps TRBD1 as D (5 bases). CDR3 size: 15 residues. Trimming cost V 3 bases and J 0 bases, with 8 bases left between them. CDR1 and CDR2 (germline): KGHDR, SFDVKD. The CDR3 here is CATSDGGNSGNTIYF. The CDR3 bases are TGTGCCACCAGTGATGGGGGGAACTCTGGAAACACCATATATTTT.

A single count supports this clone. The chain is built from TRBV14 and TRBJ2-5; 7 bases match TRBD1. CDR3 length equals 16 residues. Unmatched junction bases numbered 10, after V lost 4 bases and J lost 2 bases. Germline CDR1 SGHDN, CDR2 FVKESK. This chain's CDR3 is CASSPVLTGTQETQYF. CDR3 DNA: TGTGCCAGCAGCCCCGTGCTGACAGGGACGCAAGAGACCCAGTACTTC.

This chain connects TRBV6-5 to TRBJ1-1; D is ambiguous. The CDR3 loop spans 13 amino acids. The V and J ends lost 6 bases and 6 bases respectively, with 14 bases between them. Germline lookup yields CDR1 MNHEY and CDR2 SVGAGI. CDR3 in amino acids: CASSPHRSSEAFF. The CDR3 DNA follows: TGTGCCAGCAGCCCCCACAGATCTTCTGAAGCTTTCTTT.

Here the CDR3 reads CASSIAQTGLGYTF. The CDR3 nucleotides read TGTGCCAGTAGTATTGCTCAGACAGGGTTGGGCTACACCTTC. V is TRBV19 and J is TRBJ1-2; 7 bases align to TRBD1. This CDR3 has 14 residues. The germline CDR1 and CDR2 sequences are LNHDA and SQIVND (reference sequence). Trimming at V came to 3 bases and at J to 8 bases, leaving 9 bases not matched to a gene. Complete variable domain (other parts from reference TRBV19 and TRBJ1-2): DGGITQSPKYLFRKEGQNVTLSCEQNLNHDAMYWYRQDPGQGLRLIYYSQIVNDFQKGDIAEGYSVSREKKESFPLTVTSAQKNPTAFYLCASSIAQTGLGYTFGSGTRLTVV.

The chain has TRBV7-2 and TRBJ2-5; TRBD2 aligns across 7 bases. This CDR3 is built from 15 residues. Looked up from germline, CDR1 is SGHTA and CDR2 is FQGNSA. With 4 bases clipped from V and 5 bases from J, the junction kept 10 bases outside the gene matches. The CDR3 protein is CASSSQTSLGETQYF. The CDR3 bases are TGTGCCAGCAGCTCCCAGACTAGCCTTGGGGAGACCCAGTACTTC.

The CDR3 spells CASSPGTGPYNEQFF. CDR3 in DNA: TGTGCCAGCAGCCCTGGGACAGGTCCCTACAATGAGCAGTTCTTC. This chain connects TRBV5-6 to TRBJ2-1, with 8 positions matching TRBD1. V lost 4 bases to trimming and J lost 2 bases; unmatched junction nucleotides: 5. CDR1 and CDR2 (germline): SGHDT, YYEEEE. The CDR3 extends over 15 amino acids.

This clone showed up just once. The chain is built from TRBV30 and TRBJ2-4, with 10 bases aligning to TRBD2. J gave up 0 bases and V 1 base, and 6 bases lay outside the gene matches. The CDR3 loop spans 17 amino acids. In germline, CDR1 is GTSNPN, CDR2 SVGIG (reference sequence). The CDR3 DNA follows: TGTGCCTGGAGTGGACTAGCGGGTGCACTAGCCAAAAACATTCAGTACTTC. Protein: CAWSGLAGALAKNIQYF.

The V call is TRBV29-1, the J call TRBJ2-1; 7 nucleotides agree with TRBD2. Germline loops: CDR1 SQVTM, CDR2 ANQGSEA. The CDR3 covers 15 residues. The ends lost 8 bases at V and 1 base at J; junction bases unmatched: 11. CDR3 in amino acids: CSIQAGGGSYNEQFF. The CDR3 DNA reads TGCAGCATCCAGGCTGGGGGGGGATCCTACAATGAGCAGTTCTTC.

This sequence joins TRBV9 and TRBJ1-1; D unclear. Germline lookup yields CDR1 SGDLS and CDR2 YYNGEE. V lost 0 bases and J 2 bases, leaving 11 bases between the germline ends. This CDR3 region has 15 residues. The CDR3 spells CASSVGASFNTEAFF. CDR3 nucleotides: TGTGCCAGCAGCGTAGGGGCCAGTTTCAACACTGAAGCTTTCTTT.

In DNA form, the CDR3 reads TGCGCCAGCAGCAGAAACCCCGGGACAGGGTCCCCTGAAGCTTTCTTT. Translating gives CASSRNPGTGSPEAFF. The rearrangement links TRBV5-1 to TRBJ1-1, with TRBD1 matching over 9 bases. Germline assignment: CDR1 SGHRS and CDR2 YFSETQ. The J segment lost 6 bases and the V segment lost 4 bases, leaving 13 bases of the junction unmatched. CDR3 length: 16 amino acids.

The chain's CDR3 is CAWSLGGGGETQYF. CDR3 sequence (DNA): TGTGCCTGGAGTTTAGGGGGAGGGGGGGAGACCCAGTACTTC. The chain joins TRBV30 to TRBJ2-5; possible D gene TRBD2, 7 bases. CDR3 length: 14 amino acids. The V and J ends lost 2 bases and 5 bases respectively, with 15 bases between them. Germline V gene data show CDR1 as GTSNPN and CDR2 as SVGIG (reference sequence).

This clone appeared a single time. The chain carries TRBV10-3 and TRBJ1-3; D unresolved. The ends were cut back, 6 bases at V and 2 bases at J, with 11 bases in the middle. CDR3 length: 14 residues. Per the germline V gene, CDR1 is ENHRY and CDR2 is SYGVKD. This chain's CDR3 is CAISLGTPGNTIYF. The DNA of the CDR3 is TGTGCCATCAGCCTAGGTACCCCTGGAAACACCATATATTTT.

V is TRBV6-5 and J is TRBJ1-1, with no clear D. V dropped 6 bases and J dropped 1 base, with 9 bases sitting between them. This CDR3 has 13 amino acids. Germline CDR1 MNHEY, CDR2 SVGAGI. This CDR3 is CASSFQENTEAFF. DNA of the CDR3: TGTGCCAGCAGCTTCCAGGAGAACACTGAAGCTTTCTTT.

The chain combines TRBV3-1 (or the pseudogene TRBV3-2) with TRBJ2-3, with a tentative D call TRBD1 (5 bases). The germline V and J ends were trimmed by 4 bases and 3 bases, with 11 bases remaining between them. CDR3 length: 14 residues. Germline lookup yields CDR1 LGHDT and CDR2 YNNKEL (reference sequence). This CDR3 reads CASSRSGFTDTQYF. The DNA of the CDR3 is TGTGCCAGCAGCCGATCAGGGTTTACAGATACGCAGTATTTT.

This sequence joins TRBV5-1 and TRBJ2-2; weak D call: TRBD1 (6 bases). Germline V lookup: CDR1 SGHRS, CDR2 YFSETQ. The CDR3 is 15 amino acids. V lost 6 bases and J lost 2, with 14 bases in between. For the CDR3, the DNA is TGCGCCAGCAATGAGAAGGACAGTAACACCGGGGAGCTGTTTTTT. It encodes CASNEKDSNTGELFF.

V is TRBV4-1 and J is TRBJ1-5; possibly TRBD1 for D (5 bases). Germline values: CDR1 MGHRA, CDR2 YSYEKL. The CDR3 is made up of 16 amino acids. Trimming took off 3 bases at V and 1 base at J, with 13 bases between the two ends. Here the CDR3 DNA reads TGCGCCAGCAGCCACCCGGCGGCAGGGAGCAATCAGCCCCAGCATTTT. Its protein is CASSHPAAGSNQPQHF.

CDR3 in amino acids: CASRFQGLGSPLHF. The CDR3 DNA sequence: TGTGCCAGCAGATTTCAGGGGCTGGGTTCACCCCTCCACTTT. V and J are TRBV11-2 and TRBJ1-6; perhaps TRBD1 as D (6 bases). V dropped 6 bases and J dropped 9 bases, with 15 bases sitting between them. CDR1 is SGHAT, CDR2 FQNNGV, per germline. This CDR3 has 14 amino acids.

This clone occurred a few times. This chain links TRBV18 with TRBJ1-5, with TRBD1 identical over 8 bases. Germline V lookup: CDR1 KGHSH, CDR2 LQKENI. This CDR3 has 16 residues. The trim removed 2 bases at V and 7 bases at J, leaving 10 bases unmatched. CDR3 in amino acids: CASSPGDRGSGQPQHF. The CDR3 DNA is TGTGCCAGCTCACCAGGCGACAGGGGAAGTGGCCAGCCCCAGCATTTT.

As DNA, the CDR3 is TGTGCCAGCAGCTTGGAACCCCTGGGGCCTTATGGCTACACCTTC. As protein: CASSLEPLGPYGYTF. This rearrangement joins TRBV7-3 to TRBJ1-2, with D tentatively TRBD1 (5 bases). This CDR3 contains 15 residues. CDR1 and CDR2 (germline): SGHTA, FQGTGA. V was pared by 3 bases and J by 5 bases, with 16 bases between.

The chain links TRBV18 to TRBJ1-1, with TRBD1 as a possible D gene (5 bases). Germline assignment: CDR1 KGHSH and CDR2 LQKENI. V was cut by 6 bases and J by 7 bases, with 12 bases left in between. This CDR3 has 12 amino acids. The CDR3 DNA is TGTGCCAGCTCTTCAACGGGGGGTGAAGCTTTCTTT. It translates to CASSSTGGEAFF.

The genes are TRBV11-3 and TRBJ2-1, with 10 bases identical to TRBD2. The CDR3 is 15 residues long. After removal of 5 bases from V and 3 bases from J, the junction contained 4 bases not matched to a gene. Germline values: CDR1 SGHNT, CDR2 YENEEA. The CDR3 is CASSPGTSDYNEQFF. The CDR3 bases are TGTGCCAGCAGCCCGGGGACTAGCGACTACAATGAGCAGTTCTTC.

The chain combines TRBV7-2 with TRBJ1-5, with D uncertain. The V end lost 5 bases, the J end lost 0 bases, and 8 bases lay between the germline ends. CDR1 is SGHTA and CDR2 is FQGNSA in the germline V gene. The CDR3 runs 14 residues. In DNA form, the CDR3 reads TGTGCCAGCAGCCTAACTTATAGCAATCAGCCCCAGCATTTT. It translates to CASSLTYSNQPQHF.